A selection of T cell receptor beta chains follows, all from one sample in a study of CD8 T cells in Susac syndrome. One entry per CDR3 protein, called by TCRdb with MiXCR from the immunoSEQ multiplex PCR reads. The sample lists 180,000 or so distinct CDR3 sequences; roughly 94% were seen once. Material for sequencing was CD4+ T cells from PBMCs. These TCRs come from a human donor in good health. The CDR3 runs from the conserved cysteine through the conserved F or W. A D gene is named only where the DNA matches it firmly. Only part of the rows carry a size: once, few, many, or a class if the clone is expanded.

d_gene: -
v_gene: TRBV12-3/TRBV12-4
abundance: -
j_gene: TRBJ2-4
CDR3nt: TGTGCCAGCACCGCTTCCGCGTTGGGTACCAAAAACATTCAGTACTTC
CDR3aa: CASTASALGTKNIQYF

d_gene: -
v_gene: TRBV20-1
abundance: -
j_gene: TRBJ2-3
CDR3nt: TGCAGTGCTAGAGAACAGGCCCACATCACAGATACGCAGTATTTT
CDR3aa: CSAREQAHITDTQYF

d_gene: -
v_gene: TRBV3-1
abundance: once
j_gene: TRBJ2-1
CDR3nt: TGTGCCAGCAGCCAAGCGAATGGACAAAGACTGTTCTTC
CDR3aa: CASSQANGQRLFF

d_gene: -
v_gene: TRBV20-1
abundance: -
j_gene: TRBJ1-1
CDR3nt: TGCAGTGCTAGACCTCCGACGGGCCTGAACACTGAAGCTTTCTTT
CDR3aa: CSARPPTGLNTEAFF

d_gene: -
v_gene: TRBV29-1
abundance: few
j_gene: TRBJ2-3
CDR3nt: TGCAGCGTTGCCCCATCCGTCGGCACAGATACGCAGTATTTT
CDR3aa: CSVAPSVGTDTQYF

d_gene: -
v_gene: TRBV6-5
abundance: -
j_gene: TRBJ2-1
CDR3nt: TGTGCCAGCACCGACGGGGGTTCCTCCTACAATGAGCAGTTCTTC
CDR3aa: CASTDGGSSYNEQFF

d_gene: -
v_gene: TRBV6-4
abundance: -
j_gene: TRBJ1-1
CDR3nt: TGTGCCAGCCACAATACAGGGTCCACTGAAGCTTTCTTT
CDR3aa: CASHNTGSTEAFF

d_gene: TRBD2
v_gene: TRBV9
abundance: -
j_gene: TRBJ2-5
CDR3nt: TGTGCCAGCAGCTCTAGCGGGGGGGCCGCCCAGTACTTC
CDR3aa: CASSSSGGAAQYF

d_gene: -
v_gene: TRBV20-1
abundance: few
j_gene: TRBJ2-3
CDR3nt: TGCAGTGCTAGCGGGGTGAGCACAGATACGCAGTATTTT
CDR3aa: CSASGVSTDTQYF

d_gene: TRBD1
v_gene: TRBV29-1
abundance: -
j_gene: TRBJ2-6
CDR3nt: TGCAGCGTGGGGGACAGGGGCTCTGGGGCCAACGTCCTGACTTTC
CDR3aa: CSVGDRGSGANVLTF

d_gene: -
v_gene: TRBV15
abundance: -
j_gene: TRBJ2-3
CDR3nt: TGTGCCACCGCCCATAGCTGGTACACAGATACGCAGTATTTT
CDR3aa: CATAHSWYTDTQYF

d_gene: -
v_gene: TRBV6-5
abundance: -
j_gene: TRBJ1-5
CDR3nt: TGTGCCAGCAGTTACTCCCCGGCCGAGCCCCAGCATTTT
CDR3aa: CASSYSPAEPQHF

d_gene: -
v_gene: TRBV30
abundance: -
j_gene: TRBJ1-1
CDR3nt: TGTGCCTGGAGTAGGCGGACTGAAGCTTTCTTT
CDR3aa: CAWSRRTEAFF

d_gene: TRBD2
v_gene: TRBV24-1
abundance: -
j_gene: TRBJ2-1
CDR3nt: TGTGCCACCAGTGACGGTAGCGGGGGCCTTAATGAGCAGTTCTTC
CDR3aa: CATSDGSGGLNEQFF

d_gene: TRBD1
v_gene: TRBV29-1
abundance: -
j_gene: TRBJ1-2
CDR3nt: TGCAGCGTTGTTCTTGAGATCGGGACAGGGAACTATGGCTACACCTTC
CDR3aa: CSVVLEIGTGNYGYTF

d_gene: TRBD1
v_gene: TRBV29-1
abundance: -
j_gene: TRBJ2-3
CDR3nt: TGCAGCGTTGCTCGGACAGGGATGGAGTATTTT
CDR3aa: CSVARTGMEYF

d_gene: -
v_gene: TRBV5-1
abundance: -
j_gene: TRBJ2-3
CDR3nt: TGCGCCAGCAGCTCGGACCCGACAGATACGCAGTATTTT
CDR3aa: CASSSDPTDTQYF

d_gene: -
v_gene: TRBV3-1
abundance: -
j_gene: TRBJ2-2
CDR3nt: TGTGCCAGCAGCCCCCTGGGACCGGGCGCCGGCACCGGGGAGCTGTTTTTT
CDR3aa: CASSPLGPGAGTGELFF

d_gene: -
v_gene: TRBV30
abundance: once
j_gene: TRBJ1-3
CDR3nt: TGTGCCTGGAGTTCTGGAAACACCATATATTTT
CDR3aa: CAWSSGNTIYF

d_gene: TRBD2
v_gene: TRBV5-4
abundance: once
j_gene: TRBJ2-5
CDR3nt: TGTGCCAGCAGCCTACTAGCGGGAGGGGGGACCCAGTACTTC
CDR3aa: CASSLLAGGGTQYF

d_gene: -
v_gene: TRBV15
abundance: -
j_gene: TRBJ1-1
CDR3nt: TGTGCCACCAGCAGAGGTGCAGGAGGCACTGAAGCTTTCTTT
CDR3aa: CATSRGAGGTEAFF

d_gene: TRBD2
v_gene: TRBV9
abundance: -
j_gene: TRBJ2-1
CDR3nt: TGTGCCAGCAGCAGAAGGACTAGCCGGGATGAGCAGTTCTTC
CDR3aa: CASSRRTSRDEQFF

d_gene: -
v_gene: TRBV3-1
abundance: -
j_gene: TRBJ1-2
CDR3nt: TGTGCCAGCAGCCAAGAGGTTTTAGGAGGACCCGGCTACACCTTC
CDR3aa: CASSQEVLGGPGYTF

d_gene: TRBD2
v_gene: TRBV2
abundance: -
j_gene: TRBJ2-7
CDR3nt: TGTGCCAGCAGTGAAAGCGGGGGGAACTACGAGCAGTACTTC
CDR3aa: CASSESGGNYEQYF

d_gene: -
v_gene: TRBV20-1
abundance: -
j_gene: TRBJ1-2
CDR3nt: TGCAGTGCTAGAGATCCCCTTTTGGGGGCTGATGGCTACACCTTC
CDR3aa: CSARDPLLGADGYTF

d_gene: -
v_gene: TRBV6-2/TRBV6-3
abundance: once
j_gene: TRBJ1-6
CDR3nt: TGTGCCAGCAGTCTCGACAGCCCTTATAATTCACCCCTCCACTTT
CDR3aa: CASSLDSPYNSPLHF

d_gene: -
v_gene: TRBV20-1
abundance: once
j_gene: TRBJ2-1
CDR3nt: TGCAGTGCTGGTGGGTCGGGCAGGTTGAATGAGCAGTTCTTC
CDR3aa: CSAGGSGRLNEQFF

d_gene: -
v_gene: TRBV9
abundance: -
j_gene: TRBJ1-3
CDR3nt: TGTGCCAGCAGCGTAGGGGTTGGAGGAAGCTCTGGAAACACCATATATTTT
CDR3aa: CASSVGVGGSSGNTIYF

d_gene: -
v_gene: TRBV12-3/TRBV12-4
abundance: -
j_gene: TRBJ2-5
CDR3nt: TGTGCCAGCAGACACCGGGACGAAGAGACCCAGTACTTC
CDR3aa: CASRHRDEETQYF

d_gene: -
v_gene: TRBV3-1
abundance: -
j_gene: TRBJ2-1
CDR3nt: TGTGCCAGCAGCCCTGTTCAGGGCTACAATGAGCAGTTCTTC
CDR3aa: CASSPVQGYNEQFF

d_gene: -
v_gene: TRBV5-6
abundance: -
j_gene: TRBJ1-2
CDR3nt: TGTGCCAGCAGTCTGGAAAGGCTCTATGGCTACACCTTC
CDR3aa: CASSLERLYGYTF

d_gene: TRBD2
v_gene: TRBV7-2
abundance: -
j_gene: TRBJ2-2
CDR3nt: TGTGCCAGCAGCTTTGTCGGGAGGGGCACCGGGGAGCTGTTTTTT
CDR3aa: CASSFVGRGTGELFF

d_gene: TRBD2
v_gene: TRBV6-1
abundance: -
j_gene: TRBJ2-1
CDR3nt: TGTGCCAGCAGTACCCCGGGGGGGCACTCCTACAATGAGCAGTTCTTC
CDR3aa: CASSTPGGHSYNEQFF

d_gene: -
v_gene: TRBV7-3
abundance: once
j_gene: TRBJ2-1
CDR3nt: TGTGCCAGCAGCGTCGTAGGGCCAGGGAATGAGCAGTTCTTC
CDR3aa: CASSVVGPGNEQFF

d_gene: TRBD1
v_gene: TRBV7-2
abundance: -
j_gene: TRBJ2-7
CDR3nt: TGTGCCAGCAGCCCGAGACAGGGTTACAGCTACGAGCAGTACTTC
CDR3aa: CASSPRQGYSYEQYF

d_gene: TRBD1
v_gene: TRBV6-1
abundance: -
j_gene: TRBJ1-1
CDR3nt: TGTGCCAGCAGCTCCCTAAGGGACAGGGGAGGGACTGAAGCTTTCTTT
CDR3aa: CASSSLRDRGGTEAFF

d_gene: -
v_gene: TRBV5-1
abundance: -
j_gene: TRBJ2-3
CDR3nt: TGCGCCAGCAGCTCCGGACAGAGAAGCACAGATACGCAGTATTTT
CDR3aa: CASSSGQRSTDTQYF

d_gene: -
v_gene: TRBV28
abundance: -
j_gene: TRBJ2-4
CDR3nt: TGTGCCAGCAGCCAGAGACCGAACTTCAAGGACATTCAGTACTTC
CDR3aa: CASSQRPNFKDIQYF

d_gene: TRBD1
v_gene: TRBV2
abundance: -
j_gene: TRBJ1-2
CDR3nt: TGTGCCAGCAGTCCGACAGGGGGTAAGGGCTATGGCTACACCTTC
CDR3aa: CASSPTGGKGYGYTF

d_gene: -
v_gene: TRBV7-2
abundance: -
j_gene: TRBJ1-2
CDR3nt: TGTGCCAGCAGCTTAGGGACCCACTATGGCTACACCTTC
CDR3aa: CASSLGTHYGYTF

d_gene: -
v_gene: TRBV30
abundance: -
j_gene: TRBJ2-1
CDR3nt: TGTGCCTGGAGCCCACAACAGGGAGGGGGATATAGTGAGCAGTTCTTC
CDR3aa: CAWSPQQGGGYSEQFF

d_gene: TRBD2
v_gene: TRBV12-3/TRBV12-4
abundance: -
j_gene: TRBJ2-1
CDR3nt: TGTGCCAGCAGTTTAATGGCGGGAGTCGATGAGCAGTTCTTC
CDR3aa: CASSLMAGVDEQFF

d_gene: -
v_gene: TRBV18
abundance: -
j_gene: TRBJ1-1
CDR3nt: TGTGCCAGCTCACCGTTCGGAGATTCCGAAGCTTTCTTT
CDR3aa: CASSPFGDSEAFF

d_gene: -
v_gene: TRBV19
abundance: -
j_gene: TRBJ1-5
CDR3nt: TGTGCCGGAGCCGCAGGGACCCATCAGCCCCAGCATTTT
CDR3aa: CAGAAGTHQPQHF

d_gene: TRBD1
v_gene: TRBV29-1
abundance: -
j_gene: TRBJ1-1
CDR3nt: TGCAGCGTTAGCGACAGGGGTTTGGCTGAAGCTTTCTTT
CDR3aa: CSVSDRGLAEAFF

d_gene: TRBD1
v_gene: TRBV7-9
abundance: -
j_gene: TRBJ1-2
CDR3nt: TGTGCCAGCAGCTTAGGACAGGGCTCTGGCTACACCTTC
CDR3aa: CASSLGQGSGYTF

d_gene: -
v_gene: TRBV27
abundance: -
j_gene: TRBJ2-3
CDR3nt: TGTGCCAGCCGTTCAACTAGCACAGATACGCAGTATTTT
CDR3aa: CASRSTSTDTQYF